These T cell receptor beta chains were read from a single sample in a study of blood T cell repertoires in COVID-19. Sequenced by immunoSEQ multiplex PCR; TCRdb stores in-frame clones only, minus some. The repertoire includes under 150,000 clones, more than 75% of them detected once, and around 3.3% sits in the top ten. Specimen: peripheral blood. The receptors originated from a man aged 40-49 years with acute or convalescent COVID-19. Both conserved end residues are part of each CDR3. A D gene is named only where the DNA matches it firmly. Rows give clone size only sometimes, using once, few, many, or a class for an expanded clone.

v_call	d_call	j_call	clone_size	cdr3_nt	cdr3_aa
TRBV5-6	-	TRBJ2-5	few	TGTGCCAGCAGCTTGATGACGGGGTGGGAGACCCAGTACTTC	CASSLMTGWETQYF
TRBV4-3	-	TRBJ2-3	-	TGCGCCAGCAGCCAAGATTTACGGAACAGGGCAACAGATACGCAGTATTTT	CASSQDLRNRATDTQYF
TRBV9	TRBD2	TRBJ2-5	-	TGTGCCAGCAGCCTCGGCGGGGGACAAGAGACCCAGTACTTC	CASSLGGGQETQYF
TRBV5-6	TRBD2	TRBJ2-3	-	TGTGCCAGCAGCTTCTTGGGGGGGTCCACAGATACGCAGTATTTT	CASSFLGGSTDTQYF
TRBV7-6	-	TRBJ2-2	-	TGTGCCAGCAGCGCCCTCGTATCCCAAACGGCCGGAGCCACCGGGGAGCTGTTTTTT	CASSALVSQTAGATGELFF
TRBV6-5	TRBD1	TRBJ2-7	once	TGTGCCAGCAGTCCTGGGACAGGTCCCTCCTACGAGCAGTACTTC	CASSPGTGPSYEQYF
TRBV5-6	-	TRBJ1-1	few	TGTGCCAGCAGCTTGGGAGCGTACGGGACTGAAGCTTTCTTT	CASSLGAYGTEAFF
TRBV5-4	-	TRBJ2-7	-	TGTGCCAGCAGCGGTCCGGGTTACGAGCAGTACTTC	CASSGPGYEQYF
TRBV15	TRBD2	TRBJ2-3	-	TGTGCCACCAGCTATAGCGGGGGGGCCGCAGATACGCAGTATTTT	CATSYSGGAADTQYF
TRBV30	-	TRBJ1-3	-	TGTGCCTGGAGTTTGGGGGCCGCGGGAAACACCATATATTTT	CAWSLGAAGNTIYF
TRBV10-3	-	TRBJ2-7	once	TGTGCCATCCGTCTACCCCTTGCCCCCTACGAGCAGTACTTC	CAIRLPLAPYEQYF
TRBV2	-	TRBJ2-2	-	TGTGCCAGCAGTGACTTAGGCGGGGTCGGTGCCGGGGAGCTGTTTTTT	CASSDLGGVGAGELFF
TRBV11-2	-	TRBJ2-7	once	TGTGCCAGCAGCTCATCCCTTGGAGCCTACGAGCAGTACTTC	CASSSSLGAYEQYF
TRBV7-2	-	TRBJ1-6	-	TGTGCCAGCAGCGCAAACGGACTCACGGCCCGTTATTCACCCCTCCACTTT	CASSANGLTARYSPLHF
TRBV4-3	TRBD1	TRBJ2-7	-	TGCGCCAGCAGCGCCAAAGCAGGGGGCTCCTACGAGCAGTACTTC	CASSAKAGGSYEQYF
TRBV4-2	-	TRBJ1-2	-	TGTGCCAGCAGCCAAGATTGGCAGGGGAATGGCTACACCTTC	CASSQDWQGNGYTF
TRBV6-5	-	TRBJ1-1	-	TGTGCCAGCAAAGGGGGGGGGCGAAGAGCTTTCTTT	CASKGGGRRAFF
TRBV15	-	TRBJ2-6	-	TGTGCCACCACCCCGTCTGGGGCCAACGTCCTGACTTTC	CATTPSGANVLTF
TRBV10-1	TRBD1	TRBJ2-7	-	TGCGCCAGCAGTGAGTCAGGGGGACAGGGGACCTACGAGCAGTACTTC	CASSESGGQGTYEQYF
TRBV6-5	-	TRBJ2-1	-	TGTGCCAGCAGTTACTCGACAGGCTACAATGAGCAGTTCTTC	CASSYSTGYNEQFF
TRBV5-1	-	TRBJ2-7	-	TGCGCCAGCAGCCTAGGGACACCAGGGGAGCAGTACTTC	CASSLGTPGEQYF
TRBV19	TRBD1	TRBJ1-5	-	TGTGCCAGTAGCCTCCGACCAGCTCAGGGGGATCAGCCCCAGCATTTT	CASSLRPAQGDQPQHF